This TCR beta chain stems from a study of STAT3 mutations in large granular lymphocyte leukemia. Whole-study findings and limits: After therapy, about 30% of the 18 patients switched clonotypes, all new clones STAT3 wild type. Every T-LGLL patient had at least one immunodominant TCRbeta clonotype. No sample exists from the first appearance of each clone.

This clone was found once. Its antigen is unidentified. Germline V gene data show CDR1 as LNHDA and CDR2 as SQIVND (reference sequence). The CDR3 is 16 residues long. V was trimmed by 0 bases and J by 8 bases, leaving 19 bases between them. Assay: immunoSEQ multiplex PCR; the TCRdb copy retains only in-frame clones and omits some. The table lists about 15,000 clones, 92% of them singletons. The rearrangement links TRBV19 to TRBJ1-2, with D perhaps matching TRBD1 (6 bases). The TCR was taken from a woman between 45 and 60 years old with T-cell large granular lymphocyte leukemia. Some clones in this sample may be carry-over from other donors' samples. Sequenced sample: peripheral blood mononuclear cells. The CDR3 is CASSIEALGGRRGYTF. The CDR3 DNA is TGTGCCAGTAGTATAGAAGCGCTGGGGGGGCGAAGAGGCTACACCTTC. The complete variable domain, with remaining parts taken from reference TRBV19 and TRBJ1-2, reads DGGITQSPKYLFRKEGQNVTLSCEQNLNHDAMYWYRQDPGQGLRLIYYSQIVNDFQKGDIAEGYSVSREKKESFPLTVTSAQKNPTAFYLCASSIEALGGRRGYTFGSGTRLTVV.